The 24 T cell receptor beta chains reported below all come from one sample, sequenced in a study. Via MiXCR, TCRdb re-called the RT-PCR reads, giving one row per CDR3 protein. The sample comprises 650,000 to 800,000 distinct CDR3 sequences, 14% of which are singletons, and 3.6% rests with the top ten. Sequenced input: memory CD4+ T cells from blood. These TCRs come from a female donor in good health, serving as a healthy control.

The chain joins TRBV20-1 to TRBJ1-2; D not certain. Trimming shortened V by 6 bases and J by 4 bases, and 12 bases separated the two germline ends. Germline V CDR1 and CDR2: DFQATT, SNEGSKA (reference sequence). This CDR3 is built from 12 residues. CDR3 nucleotide sequence: TGCAGTGCCACGACGGCTCCCTATGGCTACACCTTC. Translation gives CSATTAPYGYTF.

This clonotype was recorded many times. The chain recombines TRBV12-3 or TRBV12-4 with TRBJ1-5, with TRBD1 as a possible D gene (6 bases). The germline V and J ends were trimmed by 0 bases and 7 bases, with 16 bases remaining between them. The CDR3 spans 16 residues. The CDR3 DNA sequence: TGTGCCAGCAGTTTAGCGCGAGGGGGGAACGGACAGCCCCAGCATTTT. It translates to CASSLARGGNGQPQHF.

The rearrangement uses TRBV6-1 and TRBJ1-2; the D gene is possibly TRBD1 (5 bases). Germline assignment: CDR1 MNHNS and CDR2 SASEGT. The V end was cut by 8 bases, the J end by 3 bases, with 16 bases between. The CDR3 sequence is 14 residues long. CDR3 residues: CASRWGVGDYGYTF. For the CDR3, the DNA is TGTGCCAGCCGTTGGGGGGTCGGGGACTATGGCTACACCTTC.

This clonotype was counted only a few times. The J gene is TRBJ1-5, the V gene TRBV7-2; D possibly corresponds to TRBD1 (5 bases). The CDR3 extends over 16 amino acids. The V end was cut by 3 bases, the J end by 4 bases, with 16 bases between. Germline assignment: CDR1 SGHTA and CDR2 FQGNSA. CDR3 in amino acids: CASSLSPWGSNQPQHF. Here the CDR3 DNA reads TGTGCCAGCAGCTTGTCCCCTTGGGGGTCGAATCAGCCCCAGCATTTT.

The chain couples TRBV7-2 to TRBJ2-3, with 9 nucleotides matching TRBD2. The V gene end was trimmed by 4 bases and the J gene end by 4 bases; junction bases not matched to a gene: 15. CDR3 length: 18 amino acids. Germline CDR1 is SGHTA and CDR2 is FQGNSA. CDR3 in DNA: TGTGCCAGCAGCTCTCTTCCTGCGGGGGGGCGAAGGGCAGATACGCAGTATTTT. It is translated as CASSSLPAGGRRADTQYF. The full variable domain, completed using reference TRBV7-2 and TRBJ2-3, is GAGVSQSPSNKVTEKGKDVELRCDPISGHTALYWYRQSLGQGLEFLIYFQGNSAPDKSGLPSDRFSAERTGGSVSTLTIQRTQQEDSAVYLCASSSLPAGGRRADTQYFGPGTRLTVL.

The rearrangement uses TRBV6-1 and TRBJ2-3, with D hard to call. V dropped 6 bases and J dropped 10 bases, with 14 bases sitting between them. The CDR3 spans 12 residues. Germline V lookup: CDR1 MNHNS, CDR2 SASEGT. The CDR3 DNA is TGTGCCAGCAGCGATTGGCCCCCAGCGCAGTATTTT. Its translation is CASSDWPPAQYF.

A few counts support this clonotype. The chain uses TRBV30 and TRBJ1-1; D is possibly TRBD1 (6 bases). The ends were cut back, 6 bases at V and 0 bases at J, with 11 bases in the middle. The CDR3 totals 13 residues. CDR1 and CDR2 (germline): GTSNPN, SVGIG (reference sequence). The CDR3 loop reads CACSRGMNTEAFF. In DNA form, the CDR3 reads TGTGCCTGTTCCAGGGGTATGAACACTGAAGCTTTCTTT.

This chain uses TRBV12-3 or TRBV12-4 with TRBJ2-4, with D perhaps matching TRBD2 (6 bases). The V end was cut by 2 bases, the J end by 0 bases, with 20 bases between. CDR3 length: 19 residues. This chain's CDR3 is CASSLRHQRVAVAKNIQYF. CDR3 bases: TGTGCCAGCAGTTTAAGGCACCAAAGGGTAGCGGTAGCCAAAAACATTCAGTACTTC.

The chain couples TRBV28 to TRBJ2-7; 8 positions match TRBD1. Germline V gene data show CDR1 as MDHEN and CDR2 as SYDVKM. Trimming at V came to 4 bases and at J to 2 bases, leaving 19 bases not matched to a gene. The CDR3 runs 19 residues. The CDR3 DNA is TGTGCCAGCAGTTCTCAGGGGGCCCAAGGACACAGTACTACCTACGAGCAGTACTTC. Protein sequence: CASSSQGAQGHSTTYEQYF.

The V call is TRBV27, the J call TRBJ2-2; the match to TRBD2 covers 7 bases. The CDR3 is made up of 14 amino acids. Germline values: CDR1 MNHEY, CDR2 SMNVEV (reference sequence). The V and J ends lost 7 bases and 3 bases, in that order; junction bases with no gene match: 5. The DNA of the CDR3 is TGTGCCAGCACCCGGGGAGGGGACACCGGGGAGCTGTTTTTT. It translates to CASTRGGDTGELFF.

This clonotype showed up many times. The chain recombines TRBV9 with TRBJ2-1, with 15 bases identical to TRBD2. CDR1 is SGDLS, CDR2 YYNGEE, per germline. Unmatched junction bases numbered 7, after V lost 0 bases and J lost 9 bases. CDR3 length: 17 amino acids. The chain's CDR3 is CASSVGGLAGGPGEQFF. Written as DNA, the CDR3 is TGTGCCAGCAGCGTAGGAGGACTAGCGGGAGGGCCTGGTGAGCAGTTCTTC.

This clonotype was detected a few times. The chain couples TRBV27 to TRBJ1-1; a possible D gene is TRBD1 (5 bases). With 0 bases removed from V and 0 bases from J, the gap between germline ends came to 14 bases. In germline, CDR1 is MNHEY, CDR2 SMNVEV (reference sequence). The CDR3 has 17 residues. The CDR3 bases are TGTGCCAGCAGTTTATCTGGGGCAGACCCAATGAACACTGAAGCTTTCTTT. Protein sequence: CASSLSGADPMNTEAFF.

This rearrangement joins TRBV24-1 to TRBJ2-1, with no clear D. Germline CDR1 reads KGHDR; CDR2 reads SFDVKD. This CDR3 has 16 amino acids. V lost 4 bases to trimming and J lost 0 bases, with 12 bases between them. The CDR3 nucleotides read TGTGCCACCAGTGACCGAGTTTTGAGCTCCTACAATGAGCAGTTCTTC. It specifies CATSDRVLSSYNEQFF.

This clonotype was seen repeatedly, ten times or more. CDR3 DNA: TGTGCCAGCAAGACAGGGGTCGGTGGCTACACCTTC. Protein: CASKTGVGGYTF. The V call is TRBV6-5, the J call TRBJ1-2, with 8 bases lining up with TRBD1. This CDR3 region has 12 residues. The trim removed 7 bases at V and 7 bases at J, leaving 5 bases unmatched. The germline CDR1 and CDR2 sequences are MNHEY and SVGAGI.

The chain couples TRBV12-3 or TRBV12-4 to TRBJ1-1, with D perhaps TRBD1 (6 bases). CDR3 length equals 11 residues. Trimming cost V 7 bases and J 8 bases, with 11 bases left between them. Written as DNA, the CDR3 is TGTGCCAGCAAAAAGGGGGGCGAAGCTTTCTTT. Residues: CASKKGGEAFF.

This clonotype has a count of ten or more. The CDR3 spells CASRVFGTGDEKLFF. CDR3 nucleotides: TGCGCCAGCAGAGTTTTTGGGACAGGGGATGAAAAACTGTTTTTT. The J gene is TRBJ1-4, the V gene TRBV5-1; TRBD1 matches 10 bases. The CDR3 sequence is 15 residues long. Looked up from germline, CDR1 is SGHRS and CDR2 is YFSETQ. The ends lost 5 bases at V and 6 bases at J; junction bases unmatched: 7.

This clonotype was seen many times. The chain employs TRBV7-2 and TRBJ2-1; 12 positions match TRBD2. CDR1 is SGHTA and CDR2 is FQGNSA in the germline V gene. This CDR3 has 15 amino acids. Unmatched junction bases numbered 2, after V lost 2 bases and J lost 6 bases. DNA for the CDR3: TGTGCCAGCAGCTTAATGACTAGCGGGAGCAATGAGCAGTTCTTC. This gives the protein CASSLMTSGSNEQFF.

This clonotype occurred a few times. V is TRBV5-1 and J is TRBJ2-1; D gene ambiguous. The CDR3 totals 16 residues. With 0 bases removed from V and 0 bases from J, the gap between germline ends came to 10 bases. Germline V gives CDR1 SGHRS, CDR2 YFSETQ. CDR3 protein: CASSLVTASSYNEQFF. CDR3 in DNA: TGCGCCAGCAGCTTGGTCACAGCAAGCTCCTACAATGAGCAGTTCTTC. Filled out from reference TRBV5-1 and TRBJ2-1, the complete variable domain reads KAGVTQTPRYLIKTRGQQVTLSCSPISGHRSVSWYQQTPGQGLQFLFEYFSETQRNKGNFPGRFSGRQFSNSRSEMNVSTLELGDSALYLCASSLVTASSYNEQFFGPGTRLTVL.

The chain is built from TRBV7-9 and TRBJ1-1; D gene unclear. Germline V gene data show CDR1 as SEHNR and CDR2 as FQNEAQ (reference sequence). Deletions cut 3 bases from V and 0 bases from J, with 11 bases between. The CDR3 has 15 residues. CDR3 protein: CASSFRTDMNTEAFF. DNA of the CDR3: TGTGCCAGCAGCTTCCGGACTGACATGAACACTGAAGCTTTCTTT.

V and J are TRBV9 and TRBJ2-1, with D possibly called TRBD1 or TRBD2 (6 bases each). The CDR3 sequence is 15 residues long. Trimming removed 3 bases at V and 10 bases at J, with 20 bases between. Germline CDR1 reads SGDLS; CDR2 reads YYNGEE. CDR3 DNA: TGTGCCAGCAGCGGCGGGTGGAGGGGGATCGGAGAGCAGTTCTTC. Residues: CASSGGWRGIGEQFF.

This clonotype has ten or more counts. CDR3 nucleotides: TGCGCCAGCAGCCAAGAGGTACTGTACTCTGGGGCCAACGTCCTGACTTTC. Protein: CASSQEVLYSGANVLTF. This chain connects TRBV4-3 to TRBJ2-6; D ambiguous. Looked up from germline, CDR1 is LGHNA and CDR2 is YSLEER. The ends were cut back, 0 bases at V and 0 bases at J, with 9 bases in the middle. CDR3 length equals 17 residues.

This clonotype was detected a few times. The chain carries TRBV4-1 and TRBJ2-7; D might be TRBD1 (6 bases). Germline CDR1 is MGHRA and CDR2 is YSYEKL. V was shortened by 1 base and J by 5 bases, with 21 bases between the two germline ends. The CDR3 sequence is 17 residues long. The CDR3 nucleotides read TGCGCCAGCAGCCAAGGGGAGTACAGGGCGGTGAAGGACGAGCAGTACTTC. This codes for CASSQGEYRAVKDEQYF.

This clonotype has ten or more counts. V is TRBV5-5 and J is TRBJ2-5; D may match TRBD1 or TRBD2 (5 bases each). V was shortened by 4 bases and J by 5 bases, with 18 bases between the two germline ends. The CDR3 runs 15 residues. Germline V gene lookup returns CDR1 SGHKS and CDR2 YYEKEE (reference sequence). DNA for the CDR3: TGTGCCAGCAGCCCGGAGGTCGGGGCTACGGAGACCCAGTACTTC. Amino acid sequence: CASSPEVGATETQYF. Drawing the rest from reference TRBV5-5 and TRBJ2-5, the complete variable domain is DAGVTQSPTHLIKTRGQQVTLRCSPISGHKSVSWYQQVLGQGPQFIFQYYEKEERGRGNFPDRFSARQFPNYSSELNVNALLLGDSALYLCASSPEVGATETQYFGPGTRLLVL.

There are a few counts of this clonotype. J is TRBJ1-2 and V is TRBV5-1, with no clear D. The CDR3 has 14 amino acids. Looked up from germline, CDR1 is SGHRS and CDR2 is YFSETQ. Trimming pared 0 bases from V and 4 bases from J, leaving 10 bases between. In DNA form, the CDR3 reads TGCGCCAGCAGCTTGGTGGCAGGAGGCTATGGCTACACCTTC. Amino acid sequence: CASSLVAGGYGYTF.